These 23 T cell receptor beta chains originate from one sample sequenced in a study of PD-L1 blockade in urothelial cancer. Sequencing used immunoSEQ multiplex PCR; TCRdb keeps in-frame clones, though not all of them. Counted here are about 36,000 clones, about a third occurring once; the ten biggest clones make up about 9.8%. The source was tumor tissue, collected before atezolizumab (anti-PD-L1) treatment. The origin of the receptors is a man between 60 and 75 years old with urothelial cancer.

The chain recombines TRBV12-5 with TRBJ1-4; 11 nucleotides align to TRBD1. Germline CDR1 is LGHNT and CDR2 is FRNRAP. V lost 6 bases, J lost 7 bases, and 7 bases stayed unmatched. The CDR3 extends over 15 amino acids. CDR3 DNA: TGTGCTAGTGGGAGGACAGGGGGCGCGGGTGAAAAACTGTTTTTT. It is translated as CASGRTGGAGEKLFF.

The chain recombines TRBV7-6 with TRBJ1-4, with 7 bases matching TRBD1. This CDR3 has 15 residues. Germline values: CDR1 SGHVS, CDR2 FNYEAQ. With 5 bases clipped from V and 7 bases from J, the junction kept 10 bases outside the gene matches. CDR3 loop: CASSHRQGGVEKLFF. DNA of the CDR3: TGTGCCAGCAGCCACAGACAGGGAGGTGTTGAAAAACTGTTTTTT.

The chain couples TRBV30 to TRBJ1-5, with a tentative D call TRBD1 (5 bases). The CDR3 covers 13 residues. V was clipped by 2 bases and J by 7 bases, with 12 bases between them. Germline CDR1 is GTSNPN and CDR2 is SVGIG (reference sequence). The CDR3 sequence is CAWSTQGDQPQHF. The DNA for the CDR3 is TGTGCCTGGAGTACCCAGGGTGACCAGCCCCAGCATTTT.

The count of this clone is one. V and J are TRBV19 and TRBJ2-3, with a possible D match to TRBD2 (6 bases). Germline CDR1 and CDR2: LNHDA and SQIVND (reference sequence). V was trimmed by 4 bases and J by 0 bases, leaving 14 bases between them. This CDR3 has 16 amino acids. In DNA form, the CDR3 reads TGTGCCAGTAGTACGGATCGGGGGTTTAGCACAGATACGCAGTATTTT. Its translation is CASSTDRGFSTDTQYF.

This clone has ten or more counts. V and J are TRBV7-7 and TRBJ1-4, with a weak D call TRBD1 (5 bases). V was pared by 5 bases and J by 2 bases, with 12 bases between. This CDR3 is built from 15 residues. From germline, CDR1 is SSHAT and CDR2 FNYEAQ (reference sequence). As DNA, the CDR3 is TGTGCCAGCAGCCCTGGGGGGTGGACTAATGAAAAACTGTTTTTT. Translating gives CASSPGGWTNEKLFF.

This clone was seen many times. V and J are TRBV6-8 and TRBJ2-3, with 9 bases fitting TRBD2. Per germline, CDR1 MNHGY and CDR2 SAAAGT. V shed 6 bases and J 4 bases; nucleotides not matched to a gene: 5. The CDR3 has 14 amino acids. The CDR3 reads CASRGGLASDTQYF. The CDR3 nucleotides are TGTGCCAGCAGAGGAGGACTAGCGTCAGATACGCAGTATTTT.

This clone was observed a few times. The CDR3 bases are TGTGCCAGTAGTTGGGGGCAGCGAGGCACCGGGGAGCTGTTTTTT. Translating gives CASSWGQRGTGELFF. The V gene is TRBV19, the J gene TRBJ2-2, with D possibly TRBD1 on 6 matching bases. Trimming removed 5 bases at V and 4 bases at J, with 14 bases between. CDR1 is LNHDA, CDR2 SQIVND, per germline (reference sequence). This CDR3 spans 15 amino acids.

This clone was seen a few times. The gene calls are TRBV6-4 and TRBJ1-1; maybe TRBD1 (5 bases). The CDR3 consists of 14 residues. Trimming left V 7 bases short and J 7 bases short, with 19 bases between. The germline V gene has CDR1 MRHNA and CDR2 SNTAGT. For the CDR3, the DNA is TGTGCCAGCACCCTCAAGCAAGGGGTCGGTGAAGCTTTCTTT. As protein: CASTLKQGVGEAFF.

This chain uses TRBV23-1 with TRBJ1-4; D possibly corresponds to TRBD1 (6 bases). TRBV23-1 is designated an ORF whose function remains uncertain. V lost 6 bases and J lost 0, with 11 bases in between. This CDR3 is built from 15 residues. The CDR3 sequence: CASSPRTATNEKLFF. In DNA form, the CDR3 reads TGCGCCAGCAGCCCCAGGACAGCAACTAATGAAAAACTGTTTTTT.

The rearrangement uses TRBV4-2 and TRBJ2-3; unclear D gene. The CDR3 consists of 13 residues. Trimming cost V 4 bases and J 1 base, with 6 bases left between them. Germline V lookup: CDR1 LGHNA, CDR2 YNFKEQ. CDR3 loop: CASSLPRTDTQYF. Written as DNA, the CDR3 is TGTGCCAGCAGCCTTCCCCGCACAGATACGCAGTATTTT.

The V and J genes are TRBV7-4 and TRBJ2-1, with TRBD2 matching 8 bases. V lost 4 bases to trimming and J lost 3 bases; unmatched junction nucleotides: 8. The CDR3 extends over 16 amino acids. Germline V gene sequence: CDR1 SGHVT, CDR2 SQSDAQ. This chain's CDR3 is CASSSYSGISYNEQFF. In DNA, the CDR3 is TGTGCCAGCAGCTCCTATAGCGGGATTAGCTACAATGAGCAGTTCTTC.

This clone was picked up many times. The CDR3 sequence is CASSLTGRLSTDTQYF. CDR3 nucleotide sequence: TGTGCCAGCAGCTTAACTGGACGGCTAAGCACAGATACGCAGTATTTT. The V call is TRBV7-8, the J call TRBJ2-3, with D hard to call. Germline lookup yields CDR1 SGHVS and CDR2 FQNEAQ. The CDR3 is 16 amino acids. With 2 bases removed from V and 0 bases from J, the gap between germline ends came to 12 bases.

This clone has a count of ten or more. The gene calls are TRBV11-3 and TRBJ1-4; the match to TRBD1 covers 8 bases. Trimming took 5 bases from V and 0 from J; bases not matched to a gene: 8. The length of the CDR3 is 17 residues. The germline CDR1 and CDR2 sequences are SGHNT and YENEEA. Here the CDR3 DNA reads TGTGCCAGCAGCCCGGACAGGGCAATCGCAACTAATGAAAAACTGTTTTTT. Translation gives CASSPDRAIATNEKLFF.

This chain joins TRBV19 and TRBJ1-3; D not certain. Germline CDR1 is LNHDA and CDR2 is SQIVND (reference sequence). The germline V and J ends were trimmed by 8 bases and 0 bases, with 11 bases remaining between them. The CDR3 covers 14 residues. The CDR3 coding sequence is TGTGCCAGTCGGCCTCCTAACTCTGGAAACACCATATATTTT. Translated: CASRPPNSGNTIYF.

This clone was detected a few times. V is TRBV5-8 and J is TRBJ2-1; TRBD1 might be the D (6 bases). The CDR3 runs to 15 residues. Germline V gene sequence: CDR1 SGHTS, CDR2 YDEGEE. V was pared by 1 base and J by 8 bases, with 16 bases between. For the CDR3, the DNA is TGTGCCAGCAGCTTGTTCGGGACACTTATGTATGAGCAGTTCTTC. Amino acid sequence: CASSLFGTLMYEQFF.

The chain carries TRBV10-2 and TRBJ1-3; 8 bases line up with TRBD1. CDR1 WSHSY and CDR2 SAAADI come from the germline V gene. With V trimmed by 6 bases and J by 0 bases, 1 base remained unmatched. The CDR3 spans 14 residues. The CDR3 nucleotides read TGCGCCAGCAGAACAGGGGGCTCTGGAAACACCATATATTTT. Its protein is CASRTGGSGNTIYF.

The V gene is TRBV10-2, the J gene TRBJ1-4; TRBD1 agrees at 8 bases. Per germline, CDR1 WSHSY and CDR2 SAAADI. This CDR3 region has 15 residues. Losses at the gene ends were 4 bases for V and 2 bases for J; bases not matched to a gene: 3. CDR3 nucleotides: TGCGCCAGCAGTGCAAGACAGGGGACTAATGAAAAACTGTTTTTT. This codes for CASSARQGTNEKLFF.

This clone has ten or more counts. This sequence joins TRBV2 and TRBJ1-3; 10 bases line up with TRBD1. Unmatched junction bases numbered 3, after V lost 8 bases and J lost 2 bases. Germline lookup yields CDR1 SNHLY and CDR2 FYNNEI. CDR3 size: 14 residues. DNA for the CDR3: TGTGCCAGCGAGGACAGGGGGACTGGAAACACCATATATTTT. Translating it yields CASEDRGTGNTIYF.

This clone was seen at least ten times. Other nucleotide sequences from this sample produce the same CDR3. The chain employs TRBV30 and TRBJ1-3; D gene ambiguous. Looked up from germline, CDR1 is GTSNPN and CDR2 is SVGIG (reference sequence). The CDR3 consists of 13 residues. Trimming removed 3 bases at V and 4 bases at J, with 10 bases between. CDR3 nucleotide sequence: TGTGCCTGGAGGGGGTCTTCGGGAAACACCATATATTTT. Amino acid sequence: CAWRGSSGNTIYF.

A few counts support this clone. This chain connects TRBV9 to TRBJ1-5; D call uncertain. Trimming took 5 bases from V and 2 from J, leaving 11 bases between them. From germline, CDR1 is SGDLS and CDR2 YYNGEE. The CDR3 is made up of 14 amino acids. CDR3 loop: CASRVEGGNQPQHF. In nucleotides, the CDR3 is TGTGCCAGCAGGGTTGAGGGAGGCAATCAGCCCCAGCATTTT.

This clone was found a few times. The J gene is TRBJ1-3, the V gene TRBV19; no reliable D call. CDR1 is LNHDA, CDR2 SQIVND, per germline (reference sequence). V was trimmed by 3 bases and J by 0 bases, leaving 6 bases between them. The CDR3 contains 14 residues. CDR3: CASSMSSSGNTIYF. The CDR3 DNA sequence: TGTGCCAGTAGTATGTCGAGCTCTGGAAACACCATATATTTT.

This clone was seen a handful of times. The chain carries TRBV11-3 and TRBJ1-2, with D possibly TRBD1 on 6 matching bases. The CDR3 contains 15 residues. The V end was cut by 5 bases, the J end by 0 bases, with 13 bases between. CDR1 and CDR2 from the germline V gene are SGHNT and YENEEA. Here the CDR3 DNA reads TGTGCCAGCAGCAAAGACCCAGGGGCTAACTATGGCTACACCTTC. Encoded protein: CASSKDPGANYGYTF.

This clone came up a few times. The chain uses TRBV11-3 and TRBJ1-4; 10 bases match TRBD1. The CDR3 is made up of 15 amino acids. The V gene end was trimmed by 4 bases and the J gene end by 8 bases; junction bases not matched to a gene: 7. The germline V gene has CDR1 SGHNT and CDR2 YENEEA. The CDR3 spells CASSSLGQGKEKLFF. CDR3 in DNA: TGTGCCAGCAGCTCCTTGGGACAGGGGAAAGAAAAACTGTTTTTT.